This T cell receptor (beta chain) is drawn from a study of regulatory T cells in long-lasting Graves disease. Note on this clonotype: It may be a read error: a sequence one base away is much more abundant.

Time point meaning: persistent/refractory GD, antithyroid drugs over 5 years with positive TRAb. TCR sequences were obtained from RNA taken from PBMCs. In building TCR beta libraries, iRepertoire HTBI primers were used together with Arm-PCR of CDR3 regions. TCRdb analysed the multiplex PCR reads with MiXCR anew, one entry per CDR3 protein. The sample shows 310,000 or so distinct CDR3 sequences, roughly 21% of them seen only once. Trimming took off 6 bases at V and 6 bases at J, with 18 bases between the two ends. The CDR3 contains 15 residues. The germline CDR1 and CDR2 sequences are MDHEN and SYDVKM.

The chain joins TRBV28 to TRBJ1-5, with a tentative D call TRBD1 (5 bases). The source is a female donor with Graves disease. The sample in question was peripheral blood mononuclear cells (PBMCs), obtained when the disease was refractory, from a patient treated with antithyroid drugs. CDR3 sequence reads: CASSTPAGVSQPQHF. The CDR3 DNA reads as TGTGCCAGCAGCACCCCAGCGGGGGTCAGTCAGCCCCAGCATTTT. Combining the CDR3 with reference TRBV28 and TRBJ1-5 gives the whole variable domain DVKVTQSSRYLVKRTGEKVFLECVQDMDHENMFWYRQDPGLGLRLIYFSYDVKMKEKGDIPEGYSVSREKKERFSLILESASTNQTSMYLCASSTPAGVSQPQHFGDGTRLSIL.